This T cell receptor (beta chain) was captured in a study of graft-versus-host responses after intestinal transplantation. Study-wide context: Isolated intestinal, liver-intestinal, or multivisceral transplants were what recipients had. The whole recipient group had anti-thymocyte globulin induction followed by tacrolimus and steroids for around 3 years. Whole-study results and caveats: Among circulating GvH clones, peak levels were associated with early post-transplant declines in HvG clones. Within allografts, high graft-versus-host to host-versus-graft clonal ratios were seen among patients with graft-donor T cell macrochimerism.

As concerns this clone: Its antigen is not known.

The CDR3 covers 14 residues. Trimming removed 5 bases from V and 6 bases from J, with 16 bases in between. Germline CDR1 is GTSNPN and CDR2 is SVGIG (reference sequence). Using immunoSEQ multiplex PCR, the repertoire was profiled, and TCRdb retains in-frame clones only, with some absent. The data show some 23,000 clones, with approximately 94% seen just once and about 0.49% held by the top ten. The V call is TRBV30, the J call TRBJ1-4; D may be TRBD1 (6 bases). This clonotype originated in a human patient who received an intestinal transplant, so some T cells may come from the graft donor. Specimen: PBMCs, collected 156 days after intestinal transplant. The DNA for the CDR3 is TGTGCCTGGGCGAACAGGGTGATTTATGAAAAACTGTTTTTT. Its translation: CAWANRVIYEKLFF.